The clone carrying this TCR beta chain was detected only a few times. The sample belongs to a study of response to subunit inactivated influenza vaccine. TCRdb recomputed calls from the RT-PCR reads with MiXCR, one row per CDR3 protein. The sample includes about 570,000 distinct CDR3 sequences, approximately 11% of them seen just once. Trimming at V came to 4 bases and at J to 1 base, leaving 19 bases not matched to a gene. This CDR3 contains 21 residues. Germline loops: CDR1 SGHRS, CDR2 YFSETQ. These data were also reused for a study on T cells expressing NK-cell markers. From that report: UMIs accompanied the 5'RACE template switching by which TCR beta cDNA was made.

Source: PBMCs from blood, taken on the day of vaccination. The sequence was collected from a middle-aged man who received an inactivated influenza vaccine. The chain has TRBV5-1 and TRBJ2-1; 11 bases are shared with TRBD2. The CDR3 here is CASSQWTGTSLAGGSYNEQFF. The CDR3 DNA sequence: TGCGCCAGCAGCCAGTGGACCGGGACAAGCCTAGCGGGGGGATCCTACAATGAGCAGTTCTTC.